This T cell receptor (beta chain) was sequenced in a study of beta chain features in type 1 diabetes. Whole-study findings and limits: Type 1 diabetes patients had TCRB CDR3s that were shorter (moderately but significantly so) in all four CD4+ subsets.

This clone was found a few times. As yet, its antigen is unknown. The CDR3 covers 13 residues. Looked up from germline, CDR1 is ENHRY and CDR2 is SYGVKD. V shed 6 bases and J 5 bases; nucleotides not matched to a gene: 1. It was via CD45RO/CCR7/CD25/CD127/CD95/CD27 that CD4+ naive, central memory, regulatory and stem cell-like memory cells were sorted. Every sorted population was more than 95% pure. Expressed TCRB transcripts were sequenced, since all the RNA that had been isolated was reverse transcribed. The read count averaged approximately 3.3 million across naive, central memory and regulatory T cell samples. Sequencing used immunoSEQ multiplex PCR; TCRdb keeps in-frame clones, though not all of them. The table lists over 700,000 clones, around a sixth of them singletons, with around 0.02% in the top ten.

The chain links TRBV10-3 to TRBJ2-1; 10 nucleotides agree with TRBD2. This receptor was obtained from a woman between 18 and 29 years old in good health. The sample was naive CD4+ T cells from blood. This CDR3 reads CAISLAGDNEQFF. Here the CDR3 DNA reads TGTGCCATCAGCCTAGCGGGGGACAATGAGCAGTTCTTC.